This T cell receptor beta chain came from a study of CD8+CD57+ T cells in acquired aplastic anemia. Study background: Sorting CD4+ and CD8+ cells gave DNA averaging approximately 3 ug. Study conclusions and caveats: Around 30 sequences, all CD8+ CDR3, were shared between patients and controls.

This clonotype was observed a handful of times. Its antigen is not known. CDR1 GTSNPN and CDR2 SVGIG come from the germline V gene (reference sequence). V lost 3 bases, J lost 5 bases, and 13 bases lay in between. The CDR3 is 13 residues long. Selection for sequencing was limited to patients who had shown CD8+CD57+ cell expansion by flow cytometry. All patients had severe acquired aplastic anemia. Patients had not yet gotten any therapy when their blood was taken for sampling. CDR3 and TCR beta VDJ profiling relied on genomic DNA as the template. TCRdb reanalysed the reads using MiXCR and keeps one entry per CDR3 protein. Of about 160,000 distinct CDR3 sequences in the sample, around half were seen once.

The clonotype originates from a human donor with aplastic anemia. The chain carries TRBV30 and TRBJ1-1; D is unresolved. The specimen was sorted CD4+, CD8+, or CD8+CD57+ T cells (not recorded which) from PBMCs. CDR3 in amino acids: CAWRVGKDTEAFF. The CDR3 DNA follows: TGTGCCTGGAGAGTTGGGAAGGATACTGAAGCTTTCTTT. Using reference TRBV30 and TRBJ1-1 for the parts outside the CDR3, the full variable domain is SQTIHQWPATLVQPVGSPLSLECTVEGTSNPNLYWYRQAAGRGLQLLFYSVGIGQISSEVPQNLSASRPQDRQFILSSKKLLLSDSGFYLCAWRVGKDTEAFFGQGTRLTVV.